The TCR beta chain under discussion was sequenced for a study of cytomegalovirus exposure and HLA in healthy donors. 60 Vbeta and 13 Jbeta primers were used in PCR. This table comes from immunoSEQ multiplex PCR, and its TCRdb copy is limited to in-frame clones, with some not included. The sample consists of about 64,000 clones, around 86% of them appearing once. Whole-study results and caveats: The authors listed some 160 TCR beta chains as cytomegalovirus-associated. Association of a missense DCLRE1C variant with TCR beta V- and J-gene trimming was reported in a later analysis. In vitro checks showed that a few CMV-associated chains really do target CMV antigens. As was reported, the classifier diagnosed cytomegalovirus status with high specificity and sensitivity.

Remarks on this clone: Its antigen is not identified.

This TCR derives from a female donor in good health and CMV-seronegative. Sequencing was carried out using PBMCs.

The CDR3 protein is CASSPKGGTSGRAGSYNEQFF. In DNA form, the CDR3 reads TGTGCCAGCAGCCCTAAGGGGGGGACTAGCGGGAGGGCCGGCTCCTACAATGAGCAGTTCTTC. V usage is TRBV7-8 and J usage is TRBJ2-1, with TRBD2 identical over 16 bases. This CDR3 is built from 21 residues. Germline V gene data show CDR1 as SGHVS and CDR2 as FQNEAQ. J was trimmed by 0 bases and V by 5 bases; bases with no gene match: 13.